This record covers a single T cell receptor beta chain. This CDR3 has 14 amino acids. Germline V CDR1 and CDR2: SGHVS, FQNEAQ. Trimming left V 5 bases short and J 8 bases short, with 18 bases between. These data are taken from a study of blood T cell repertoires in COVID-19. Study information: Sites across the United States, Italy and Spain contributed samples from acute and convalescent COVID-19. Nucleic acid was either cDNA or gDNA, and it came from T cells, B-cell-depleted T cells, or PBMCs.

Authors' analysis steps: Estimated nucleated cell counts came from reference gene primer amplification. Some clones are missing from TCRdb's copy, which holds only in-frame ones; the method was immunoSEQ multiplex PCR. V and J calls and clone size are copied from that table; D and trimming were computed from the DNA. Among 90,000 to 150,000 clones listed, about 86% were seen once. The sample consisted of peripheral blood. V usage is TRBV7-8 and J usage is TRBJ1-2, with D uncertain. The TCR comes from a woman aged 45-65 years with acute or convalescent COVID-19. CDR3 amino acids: CASSQEGSPEGYTF. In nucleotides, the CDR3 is TGTGCCAGCAGCCAAGAGGGCTCCCCCGAAGGCTACACCTTC.